A single sample gave rise to the 15 T cell receptor beta chains below, sequenced in a study of cytomegalovirus exposure and HLA in healthy donors. Primers for the PCR totalled 60 Vbeta and 13 Jbeta. Data came from immunoSEQ multiplex PCR; TCRdb stores just in-frame clones and leaves some out. The table lists 95,000 to 110,000 clones, approximately 70% of them singletons. What was sequenced was PBMCs. The receptors here all came from a woman aged 45-60 years in good health and CMV-seronegative.

The rearrangement joins TRBV27 to TRBJ2-6; TRBD1 matches at 7 bases. Losses at the gene ends were 5 bases for V and 2 bases for J; bases not matched to a gene: 9. The germline V gene encodes CDR1 MNHEY and CDR2 SMNVEV (reference sequence). The CDR3 has 17 amino acids. CDR3: CASSPRQGKAGANVLTF. In nucleotides, the CDR3 is TGTGCCAGCAGTCCACGACAGGGTAAGGCTGGGGCCAACGTCCTGACTTTC.

This clone showed up just a few times. The chain recombines TRBV15 with TRBJ1-6, with 7 bases that match TRBD1. V shed 1 base and J 8 bases; nucleotides not matched to a gene: 8. CDR1 is LNHNV, CDR2 YYDKDF, per germline (reference sequence). The CDR3 length is 16 residues. The CDR3 nucleotides read TGTGCCACCAGCAGAGTCGACAGGGCGCCCCATTCACCCCTCCACTTT. It specifies CATSRVDRAPHSPLHF. Full variable domain (rest looked up from reference TRBV15 and TRBJ1-6): DAMVIQNPRYQVTQFGKPVTLSCSQTLNHNVMYWYQQKSSQAPKLLFHYYDKDFNNEADTPDNFQSRRPNTSFCFLDIRSPGLGDTAMYLCATSRVDRAPHSPLHFGNGTRLTVT.

This sequence joins TRBV5-1 and TRBJ2-5; 15 bases line up with TRBD2. Germline V gene sequence: CDR1 SGHRS, CDR2 YFSETQ. This CDR3 is 16 amino acids long. V was pared by 2 bases and J by 5 bases, with 4 bases of the junction left unmatched. The CDR3 loop reads CASSFGTSGRRETQYF. The CDR3 DNA follows: TGCGCCAGCAGCTTCGGGACTAGCGGGAGGCGGGAGACCCAGTACTTC.

The rearrangement joins TRBV6-5 to TRBJ2-5; TRBD2 agrees at 8 bases. Matching the DNA end better, TRBJ2-7 makes the J call doubtful. Germline CDR1 MNHEY, CDR2 SVGAGI. This CDR3 has 14 amino acids. The CDR3 protein is CASSSGLGAYEQYF. CDR3 bases: TGTGCCAGCAGTTCGGGACTAGGGGCCTACGAGCAGTACTTC.

This chain joins TRBV12-5 and TRBJ1-5; D gene uncertain. Germline assignment: CDR1 LGHNT and CDR2 FRNRAP. V lost 0 bases, J lost 6 bases, and 18 bases lay in between. The CDR3 covers 17 residues. The CDR3 sequence is CASGLVLGQRHGQPQHF. CDR3 DNA sequence: TGTGCTAGTGGTTTGGTATTGGGCCAAAGACATGGTCAGCCCCAGCATTTT.

In this sample, this clone turned up a few times. This chain joins TRBV4-1 and TRBJ2-5, with D possibly being TRBD1 (6 bases). The end of the DNA aligns better with TRBJ2-7, so the J call may be wrong. The CDR3 contains 16 residues. Germline V gene sequence: CDR1 MGHRA, CDR2 YSYEKL. This chain's CDR3 is CASSQVGQPLSYEQYF. Here the CDR3 DNA reads TGCGCCAGCAGCCAGGTAGGACAGCCCCTTTCCTACGAGCAGTACTTC.

The CDR3 region is CASSYSGQMETQYF. In nucleotides, the CDR3 is TGTGCCAGCAGTTACTCCGGACAGATGGAGACCCAGTACTTC. The V call is TRBV6-5, the J call TRBJ2-5; possibly TRBD1 for D (6 bases). The CDR3 extends over 14 amino acids. V gave up 0 bases and J gave up 5 bases, with 10 bases separating them. In germline, CDR1 is MNHEY, CDR2 SVGAGI.

V gene TRBV7-2 combines with J gene TRBJ2-7; a possible D gene is TRBD2 (6 bases). Germline values: CDR1 SGHTA, CDR2 FQGNSA. The CDR3 is 16 residues long. V lost 2 bases, J lost 2 bases, and 16 bases lay in between. In nucleotides, the CDR3 is TGTGCCAGCAGCTTATCAGCCGGGAGTGGGGCCTACGAGCAGTACTTC. It encodes CASSLSAGSGAYEQYF.

The rearrangement links TRBV18 to TRBJ1-2, with a weak D call TRBD1 (5 bases). V was trimmed by 0 bases and J by 8 bases, leaving 25 bases between them. CDR1 KGHSH and CDR2 LQKENI come from the germline V gene. This CDR3 is 18 amino acids long. In DNA form, the CDR3 reads TGTGCCAGCTCACCACCTTCAACCCATGGGGGAGGATATGTAGGCTACACCTTC. As protein: CASSPPSTHGGGYVGYTF.

The chain links TRBV30 to TRBJ2-5; D is possibly TRBD2 (5 bases). TRBJ2-7 matches the DNA end more closely, so the J call is doubtful. CDR1 and CDR2 from the germline V gene are GTSNPN and SVGIG (reference sequence). The CDR3 loop spans 14 amino acids. DNA of the CDR3: TGTGCCTGGAGTACGGGTGCGGGCCCTTACGAGCAGTACTTC. Amino acid sequence: CAWSTGAGPYEQYF.

The chain uses TRBV28 and TRBJ2-2; D remains unclear. The CDR3 contains 13 residues. The germline V gene has CDR1 MDHEN and CDR2 SYDVKM. V was pared by 3 bases and J by 3 bases, with 5 bases between. The CDR3 region is CASSFPYTGELFF. CDR3 sequence (DNA): TGTGCCAGCAGTTTCCCCTACACCGGGGAGCTGTTTTTT.

V and J are TRBV30 and TRBJ1-6, with TRBD1 matching 7 bases. Per germline, CDR1 GTSNPN and CDR2 SVGIG (reference sequence). Losses at the gene ends were 3 bases for V and 7 bases for J; bases not matched to a gene: 6. The CDR3 is made up of 14 amino acids. CDR3 sequence: CAWRKGQPNSPLHF. CDR3 coding DNA: TGTGCCTGGAGGAAGGGACAGCCGAATTCACCCCTCCACTTT.

The chain carries TRBV11-2 and TRBJ2-2; D gene unclear. Trimming pared 2 bases from V and 0 bases from J, leaving 7 bases between. CDR1 and CDR2 from the germline V gene are SGHAT and FQNNGV. The CDR3 totals 15 residues. The CDR3 spells CASSLIGSNTGELFF. The CDR3 nucleotides are TGTGCCAGCAGCTTAATTGGCTCGAACACCGGGGAGCTGTTTTTT.

V usage is TRBV7-9 and J usage is TRBJ1-4; 8 nucleotides line up with TRBD1. The CDR3 length is 16 residues. Germline V gene lookup returns CDR1 SEHNR and CDR2 FQNEAQ (reference sequence). V was clipped by 0 bases and J by 8 bases; unmatched bases: 8. The chain's CDR3 is CASSLASGTGGEKLFF. The CDR3 nucleotides are TGTGCCAGCAGCTTAGCTTCTGGGACAGGAGGGGAAAAACTGTTTTTT. The variable domain in full, with the rest retrieved from reference TRBV7-9 and TRBJ1-4, is DTGVSQNPRHKITKRGQNVTFRCDPISEHNRLYWYRQTLGQGPEFLTYFQNEAQLEKSRLLSDRFSAERPKGSFSTLEIQRTEQGDSAMYLCASSLASGTGGEKLFFGSGTQLSVL.

This sequence joins TRBV7-9 and TRBJ2-1; 16 bases agree with TRBD2. CDR1 SEHNR and CDR2 FQNEAQ come from the germline V gene (reference sequence). V lost 3 bases and J lost 2; bases outside the gene matches: 4. The CDR3 contains 18 residues. This CDR3 is CASSLGLAGGPAYNEQFF. The DNA of the CDR3 is TGTGCCAGCAGCTTGGGACTAGCGGGGGGGCCGGCCTACAATGAGCAGTTCTTC.